This T cell receptor (beta chain) was identified in a study of blood T cell repertoires in COVID-19. Profiled with immunoSEQ multiplex PCR; TCRdb holds only in-frame clones, not every one. Among about 140,000 clones, about 80% were seen once, and the ten largest hold 5.5% to 7%. This CDR3 is 14 amino acids long. The V and J ends lost 6 bases and 8 bases, in that order; junction bases with no gene match: 12. Germline CDR1 is SQVTM and CDR2 is ANQGSEA. This chain links TRBV29-1 with TRBJ1-1; 10 bases map to TRBD1. The TCR comes from a human donor in a cohort sampled during active COVID-19. Sequencing input: peripheral blood. CDR3 loop: CSVEGQGLLSEAFF. The CDR3 DNA reads as TGCAGCGTCGAGGGACAGGGGTTACTTTCGGAAGCTTTCTTT.